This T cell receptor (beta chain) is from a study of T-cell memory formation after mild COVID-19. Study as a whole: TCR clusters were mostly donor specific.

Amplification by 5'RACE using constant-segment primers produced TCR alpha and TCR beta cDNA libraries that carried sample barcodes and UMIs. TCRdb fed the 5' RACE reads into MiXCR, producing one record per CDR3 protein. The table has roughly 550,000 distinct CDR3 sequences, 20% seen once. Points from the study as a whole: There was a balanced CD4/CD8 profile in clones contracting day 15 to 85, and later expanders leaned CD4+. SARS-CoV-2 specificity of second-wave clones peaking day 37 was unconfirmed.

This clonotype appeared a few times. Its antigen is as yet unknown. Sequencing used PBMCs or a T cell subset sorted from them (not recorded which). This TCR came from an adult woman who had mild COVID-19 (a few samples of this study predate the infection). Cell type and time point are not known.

The CDR3 loop is CASSKERKGGAPDTQYF. CDR3 nucleotides: TGTGCCAGCAGCAAAGAGCGAAAGGGCGGGGCCCCAGATACGCAGTATTTT. The chain combines TRBV21-1 with TRBJ2-3; TRBD1 reflects the table's D call only, with no check against the DNA. TRBV21-1 is a known pseudogene. There are 17 residues in the CDR3.